Included here is one T cell receptor (beta chain) sequence, with context. The target antigen is unknown. The TCR beta libraries used roughly 2.2 micrograms of genomic DNA that came from cryopreserved PBMCs. TCRdb keeps only in-frame clones here, not all; method: immunoSEQ multiplex PCR. There are 300,000 or so clones in the sample; approximately 67% occur only once, and around 6.5% lies in the top ten. This specimen belongs to a study of cytotoxic CD8 clonotypes in ibrutinib-treated CLL. Study conclusions and caveats: Patients with sustained remission and those progressing were sampled at differing times. Shared public clonotypes were rare, and on treatment they either got smaller or stayed the same.

The germline gives CDR1 KGHSH, CDR2 LQKENI. The CDR3 length is 16 residues. V trimming: 7 bases; J trimming: 5 bases; junction bases outside the gene matches: 11. The sample was PBMCs, taken after 36 months of ibrutinib treatment. The clonotype originates from a human donor with chronic lymphocytic leukemia. The chain employs TRBV18 and TRBJ1-1; 12 bases match TRBD1. CDR3 DNA sequence: TGTGCCAGCTGCCGGGACAGGGGGCAAATTTGGACTGAAGCTTTCTTT. Protein sequence: CASCRDRGQIWTEAFF.